This T cell receptor beta chain was retrieved from a study of shared clonotypes between healthy human individuals (TCRdb year 2020). Concerning the study at large: A couple of women and a few men aged 18 to 49 years were included in the cohort. Different laboratories and diverse techniques were used to prepare libraries and sequence TCR repertoires, to increase sequencing depth and limit assay-specific biases. The study deeply sequenced blood TCR repertoires of several healthy adults to estimate repertoire size and the extent of clonotype sharing between individuals. Leukapheresis yielded between about 0.94 and 10 billion PBMCs per donor. Paper-wide results and their limitations: Sampling was restricted to blood, and TCR repertoires in tissue are likely to differ from TCR repertoires in blood. Pairwise subsampling indicated that sequencing depth was expected to affect the degree of clonotype sharing among donors. Because the study included only a small number of donors, the genetic and exposure-history diversity represented was limited.

As to this clone: The target of this receptor is not known. No quality values exist for individual bases; no much larger clone is one base distant.

Healthy HIV-negative adults with no recently reported acute infections or vaccinations were included as donors. Every donor was a Caucasian adult residing in Nashville, Tennessee, USA. For unsorted samples, some 100 million PBMCs were counted and genomic DNA was extracted with the QIAamp DNA Blood Mini kit. Blood was obtained by leukapheresis, after which PBMCs were separated by Ficoll-Histopaque density gradient centrifugation and cryopreserved in liquid nitrogen vapor phase. Relative to germline, V is 4 bases shorter and J is 0 bases shorter, with 10 bases between their ends. From the germline V gene, CDR1 is SGHTS and CDR2 is YDEGEE. Counted from cysteine to phenylalanine, this CDR3 has 14 amino acids. Left in the record is the CDR3 DNA by itself, 42 bases read in frame from the first base. TCR CDR3 regions were amplified from genomic DNA by multiplex PCR using the deep immunoSEQ assay. Extracted genomic DNA from each cell subset was spread evenly across all wells of several immunoSEQ 96-well plates, with each plate serving as a replicate. For unsorted PBMC, 250 to 300 ng of genomic DNA, equivalent to around 33,000 T cell genomes, went into each replicate PCR. Ten immunoSEQ deep assay plates were used to sequence the unsorted PBMC genomic DNA. The purified libraries were quantified using a Qubit 3.0 fluorometer, sized with a Bioanalyzer 2100, and then quantified again using the KAPA Library Quantification kit. Every immunoSEQ 96-well plate was sequenced on a separate single-read 150-cycle Illumina NextSeq 550 flow cell. As for the authors' bioinformatics: Because the immunoSEQ output included only junctional sequences and no quality scores, the filtering could not be the same as the filtering used for full-length reads. To assign V/J genes and CDR3, sequences were annotated against IMGT germline references using PyIR, a Python wrapper for IgBLAST v1.9. Reads were removed for weak V/J assignments (E-value above 1e-6), missing CDR3, stop codons, out-of-frame junctions, or ambiguous translated residues. A V3J clonotype was defined by an identical inferred V gene, J gene, and CDR3 amino acid sequence. Percentage overlap between repertoires was computed as shared unique clonotypes divided by the size of the smaller repertoire. Repertoire richness was assessed with RTK rarefaction, the Chao1 estimator, and Recon v2.1 estimates of unobserved clonotypes. Held by TCRdb, this immuneACCESS table contains in-frame sequences only and omits some clones. Under half of the omission traces to an unresolved V gene where checked; the cause of the rest is unknown. V and J calls plus clone size are reproduced from that table; the DNA served to infer D and trimming. The sample table contains about 600,000 clones; only one count was recorded for around 77% of them. Jointly, the top ten make up 12% of the sample.

The sample consisted of PBMCs. This receptor was obtained from a woman in her thirties or forties in good health. Some clones in this sample may be carry-over from other donors' samples. The sequence links TRBV5-8 to TRBJ1-1; tentative D gene TRBD1, with 6 bases matching. The CDR3 reads as follows: CASSLGHMNTEAFF. The DNA sequence is as follows: TGTGCCAGCAGCCTGGGACACATGAACACTGAAGCTTTCTTT.